This entry features one TCR beta chain sequence. One junction end does not reproduce the germline sequence, and a read error may be involved. An input of 0.5 to 1 ug of RNA was subjected to reverse transcription using random hexamers. TCRdb re-called the immunoSEQ multiplex PCR reads through MiXCR, storing one row per CDR3 protein. This sample yields approximately 190,000 distinct CDR3 sequences, of which about 95% are seen a single time; about 0.096% belongs to the top ten. The data belong to a study of CD8 T cells in Susac syndrome. In blood CD8+ and CD4+ T cells, TCR beta underwent sequencing. The multiple sclerosis controls consisted of treatment-naive patients with relapsing-remitting disease, either stable or active. Both CD4+ and CD8+ T cells were negatively isolated, and TEMRA cells underwent FACS enrichment. The CDR3 has 15 amino acids. Germline CDR1 is SQVTM and CDR2 is ANQGSEA.

The TCR was taken from a human donor with multiple sclerosis. Sequenced input: CD4+ T cells from PBMCs. The chain recombines TRBV29-1 with TRBJ1-1; possible D gene TRBD1, 5 bases. CDR3 DNA sequence: TGCAGCGTTGCGGGAGGGGATGGTAGTGGCACTGAAGCCTTCTTT. Residues: CSVAGGDGSGTEAFF.